This TCR beta chain is drawn from a study of read filtering for tumor transcriptome and immune sequencing. Study details: Among patients, approximately 16 were male and approximately 15 female, aged roughly 45 to 80 (mean approximately 62). IR-seq gave about 3.5 to 10.27 million TCR reads per sample; RNA-seq gave roughly 80 to 1,300. General study findings and limits: This fraction held mixed bone marrow immune cells after CD138-negative sorting. In IR-seq, single-read clonotypes were roughly 80% of clonotypes but about 3.5% of reads.

Germline V gene data show CDR1 as MNHEY and CDR2 as SVGEGT. V shed 2 bases and J shed 4 bases, with 15 bases lying between them. This CDR3 has 15 amino acids. This clonotype has only a few counts. Its target is not known. This library used approximately 370 ng RNA and molecular barcoded adaptors spanning alpha/delta and beta/gamma chains. TCRdb analysed the reads with MiXCR anew, one entry per CDR3 protein. The sample yields approximately 20,000 distinct CDR3 sequences, roughly a fifth seen once. The V and J genes are TRBV6-2 or TRBV6-3 and TRBJ2-7, with D perhaps given as TRBD1 or TRBD2 (7 bases each). The sample taken for sequencing was a population of CD138-negative cells sorted from bone marrow. The TCR comes from a donor over 35 with multiple myeloma. The CDR3 sequence: CASSYKRQGGYEQYF. The DNA for the CDR3 is TGTGCCAGCAGTTACAAGAGACAGGGAGGGTACGAGCAGTACTTC.